A single sample gave rise to the 18 T cell receptor beta chains below, sequenced in a study of blood T cell repertoires in COVID-19. TCRdb's copy holds only in-frame clones and misses some; the assay was immunoSEQ multiplex PCR. The sample comprises around 62,000 clones, approximately 90% of which are singletons, and around 10% rests with the top ten. Sequencing used PBMCs or T cells enriched from blood (not recorded which). These receptors were obtained from a woman aged 35 to 49 who had recovered from COVID-19.

This clone was seen a few times. J is TRBJ1-1 and V is TRBV27; 7 nucleotides align to TRBD1. Germline V gives CDR1 MNHEY, CDR2 SMNVEV (reference sequence). Trimming removed 3 bases from V and 6 bases from J; junction bases left unmatched: 4. The CDR3 spans 13 residues. The CDR3 DNA sequence: TGTGCCAGCAGTTTCGGCACAGGGGCTGAAGCTTTCTTT. Translated: CASSFGTGAEAFF.

Here the CDR3 reads CASSPASGGFYNEQFF. The CDR3 nucleotides read TGTGCCAGCAGCCCGGCTAGCGGGGGGTTTTACAATGAGCAGTTCTTC. The rearrangement joins TRBV5-6 to TRBJ2-1, with TRBD2 matching 11 bases. The CDR3 contains 16 residues. V shed 4 bases, J shed 4 bases, and the junction held 7 bases outside the gene matches. Germline V CDR1 and CDR2: SGHDT, YYEEEE.

The chain uses TRBV30 and TRBJ2-7, with a possible D match to TRBD2 (5 bases). With 0 bases removed from V and 2 bases from J, the gap between germline ends came to 8 bases. The CDR3 runs 13 residues. In germline, CDR1 is GTSNPN, CDR2 SVGIG (reference sequence). The CDR3 region is CAWSVRETYEQYF. DNA for the CDR3: TGTGCCTGGAGTGTACGGGAAACCTACGAGCAGTACTTC.

The chain combines TRBV10-2 with TRBJ2-1; D remains ambiguous. Between the trimmed V and J ends, which lost 6 bases and 4 bases, there was a span of 19 bases. This CDR3 is 16 amino acids long. Germline values: CDR1 WSHSY, CDR2 SAAADI. In DNA form, the CDR3 reads TGCGCCAGCAGCGCGGCGAACGAGACCCGGTACAATGAGCAGTTCTTC. Its protein is CASSAANETRYNEQFF.

The V and J genes are TRBV9 and TRBJ2-7, with 7 positions matching TRBD2. The V segment lost 0 bases and the J segment 0 bases; nucleotides outside the gene matches: 6. Germline V lookup: CDR1 SGDLS, CDR2 YYNGEE. There are 16 residues in the CDR3. This CDR3 reads CASSVGFGDYSYEQYF. As DNA, the CDR3 is TGTGCCAGCAGCGTAGGGTTTGGGGACTACTCCTACGAGCAGTACTTC.

J is TRBJ2-6 and V is TRBV6-5; 9 positions agree with TRBD1. CDR1 MNHEY and CDR2 SVGAGI come from the germline V gene. The CDR3 runs 14 residues. Losses at the gene ends were 8 bases for V and 4 bases for J; bases not matched to a gene: 3. This CDR3 reads CASDRGSGANVLTF. CDR3 DNA sequence: TGTGCCAGCGACAGGGGGTCAGGGGCCAACGTCCTGACTTTC.

The V and J genes are TRBV7-2 and TRBJ2-3; TRBD2 matches at 8 bases. The V segment lost 4 bases and the J segment 5 bases; nucleotides outside the gene matches: 8. The CDR3 runs 15 residues. CDR1 is SGHTA, CDR2 FQGNSA, per germline. The DNA for the CDR3 is TGTGCCAGCAGCTATAACGGGGGGGCCAAAGATACGCAGTATTTT. This gives the protein CASSYNGGAKDTQYF.

The chain joins TRBV6-5 to TRBJ2-7, with a possible D match to TRBD2 (6 bases). Germline-derived CDR1 and CDR2 are MNHEY and SVGAGI. Trimming removed 8 bases from V and 6 bases from J, with 17 bases in between. The CDR3 contains 13 residues. The CDR3 DNA is TGTGCCAGCTTAGGGTTGGGGGGTCTCGAGCAGTACTTC. Its translation is CASLGLGGLEQYF.

The genes are TRBV11-2 and TRBJ1-1, with 8 bases that match TRBD1. The germline V gene has CDR1 SGHAT and CDR2 FQNNGV. V dropped 5 bases and J dropped 5; count of bases not matched to a gene: 7. This CDR3 contains 14 residues. DNA for the CDR3: TGTGCCAGCAGCCCACCTAACAGGGGGACTGAAGCTTTCTTT. This codes for CASSPPNRGTEAFF.

The chain links TRBV15 to TRBJ1-5; D is unclear. Trimming took 3 bases from V and 1 from J, leaving 13 bases between them. This CDR3 comprises 16 residues. CDR1 is LNHNV and CDR2 is YYDKDF in the germline V gene (reference sequence). CDR3 protein: CATSSAEGASNQPQHF. As DNA, the CDR3 is TGTGCCACCAGCAGTGCCGAAGGAGCGAGCAATCAGCCCCAGCATTTT.

CDR3 in amino acids: CAGGSGSQETQYF. The CDR3 region has the DNA TGTGCCGGGGGGTCCGGGAGCCAAGAGACCCAGTACTTC. The chain joins TRBV7-9 to TRBJ2-5, with D perhaps TRBD2 (6 bases). Trimming shortened V by 11 bases and J by 1 base, and 14 bases separated the two germline ends. This CDR3 has 13 amino acids. Germline lookup yields CDR1 SEHNR and CDR2 FQNEAQ (reference sequence).

This clone was counted between two and nine times. The chain employs TRBV15 and TRBJ1-1, with unresolved D. The CDR3 is 15 residues long. V was trimmed by 0 bases and J by 5 bases, leaving 13 bases between them. Per the germline V gene, CDR1 is LNHNV and CDR2 is YYDKDF (reference sequence). The CDR3 DNA reads TGTGCCACCAGCAGAGATCTATTAGGGAGGACTGAAGCTTTCTTT. Protein product: CATSRDLLGRTEAFF.

The V call is TRBV11-2, the J call TRBJ2-1; possibly TRBD1 for D (5 bases). V was pared by 2 bases and J by 7 bases, with 9 bases between. The CDR3 covers 13 residues. Germline V lookup: CDR1 SGHAT, CDR2 FQNNGV. The CDR3 DNA sequence: TGTGCCAGCAGCTTAATACGACAGAATGAGCAGTTCTTC. Protein sequence: CASSLIRQNEQFF. The full variable domain, rest sourced from reference TRBV11-2 and TRBJ2-1, is EAGVAQSPRYKIIEKRQSVAFWCNPISGHATLYWYQQILGQGPKLLIQFQNNGVVDDSQLPKDRFSAERLKGVDSTLKIQPAKLEDSAVYLCASSLIRQNEQFFGPGTRLTVL.

The CDR3 region is CASSTQPRTSRSSYEQYF. The CDR3 coding sequence is TGTGCCAGTAGTACCCAACCTCGGACTAGCCGGAGCTCCTACGAGCAGTACTTC. The chain couples TRBV19 to TRBJ2-7; TRBD2 matches at 8 bases. Germline CDR1 LNHDA, CDR2 SQIVND (reference sequence). The CDR3 has 18 amino acids. With 4 bases clipped from V and 0 bases from J, the junction kept 14 bases outside the gene matches.

For the CDR3, the DNA is TGCGCCAGCAGCAGAACCGGGACTAGGAACACCGGGGAGCTGTTTTTT. Translating it yields CASSRTGTRNTGELFF. The V gene is TRBV5-1, the J gene TRBJ2-2; 8 nucleotides align to TRBD2. CDR1 is SGHRS, CDR2 YFSETQ, per germline. This CDR3 has 16 amino acids. V dropped 4 bases and J dropped 1; count of bases not matched to a gene: 6.

The chain employs TRBV11-3 and TRBJ2-7, with D maybe TRBD1 (6 bases). The CDR3 covers 13 residues. Germline CDR1 reads SGHNT; CDR2 reads YENEEA. Trimming pared 3 bases from V and 2 bases from J, leaving 8 bases between. CDR3 DNA: TGTGCCAGCAGCTTCCGGACAGCCTACGAGCAGTACTTC. It codes for CASSFRTAYEQYF.

V gene TRBV10-2 combines with J gene TRBJ2-7; D is possibly TRBD2 (5 bases). Trimming removed 8 bases from V and 3 bases from J, with 14 bases in between. Germline CDR1 WSHSY, CDR2 SAAADI. The CDR3 is 13 amino acids. CDR3 in amino acids: CASEGPQRYEQYF. The CDR3 region has the DNA TGCGCCAGCGAGGGCCCACAACGCTACGAGCAGTACTTC.

V gene TRBV6-2 or TRBV6-3 combines with J gene TRBJ2-1, with D perhaps matching TRBD2 (7 bases). CDR1 is MNHEY and CDR2 is SVGEGT in the germline V gene. Trimming left V 3 bases short and J 6 bases short, with 9 bases between. The CDR3 extends over 13 amino acids. In DNA, the CDR3 is TGTGCCAGCAGTTATGGGGGGGCCAATGAGCAGTTCTTC. It encodes CASSYGGANEQFF.